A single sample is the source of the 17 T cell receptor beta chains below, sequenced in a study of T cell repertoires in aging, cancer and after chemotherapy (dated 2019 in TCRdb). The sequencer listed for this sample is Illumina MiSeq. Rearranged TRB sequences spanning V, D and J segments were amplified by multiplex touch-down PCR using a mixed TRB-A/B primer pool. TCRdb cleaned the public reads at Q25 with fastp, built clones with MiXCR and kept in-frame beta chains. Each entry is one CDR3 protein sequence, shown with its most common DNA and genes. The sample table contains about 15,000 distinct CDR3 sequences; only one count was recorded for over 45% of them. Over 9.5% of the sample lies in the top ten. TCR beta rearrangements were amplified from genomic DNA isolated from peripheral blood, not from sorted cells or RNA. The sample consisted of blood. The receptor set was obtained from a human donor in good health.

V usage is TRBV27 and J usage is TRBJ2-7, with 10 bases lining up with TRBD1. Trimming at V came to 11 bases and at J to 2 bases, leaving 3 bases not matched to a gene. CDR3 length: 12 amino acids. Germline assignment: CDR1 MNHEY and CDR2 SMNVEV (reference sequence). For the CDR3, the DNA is TGTGCCGCCGGGACAGGGGCCTACGAGCAGTACTTC. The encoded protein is CAAGTGAYEQYF.

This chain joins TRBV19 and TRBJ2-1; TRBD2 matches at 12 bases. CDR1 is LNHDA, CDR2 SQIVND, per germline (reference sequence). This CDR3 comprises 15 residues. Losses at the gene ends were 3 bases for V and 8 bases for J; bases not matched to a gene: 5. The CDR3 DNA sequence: TGTGCCAGTAGTATTTTGTCTAGCGGGAGGGATGAGCAGTTCTTC. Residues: CASSILSSGRDEQFF.

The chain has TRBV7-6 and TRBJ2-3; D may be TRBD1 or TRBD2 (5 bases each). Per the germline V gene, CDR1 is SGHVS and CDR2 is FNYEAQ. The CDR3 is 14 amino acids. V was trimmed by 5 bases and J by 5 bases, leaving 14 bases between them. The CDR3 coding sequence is TGTGCCAGCAGCCCCCAGGTTGGGGGAGATACGCAGTATTTT. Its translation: CASSPQVGGDTQYF.

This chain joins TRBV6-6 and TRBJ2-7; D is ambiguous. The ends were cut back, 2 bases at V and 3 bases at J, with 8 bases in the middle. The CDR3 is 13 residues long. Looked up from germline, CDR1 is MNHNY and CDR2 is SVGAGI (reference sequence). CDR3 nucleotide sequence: TGTGCCAGCAGTTACGAAAGTTTCTACGAGCAGTACTTC. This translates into CASSYESFYEQYF.

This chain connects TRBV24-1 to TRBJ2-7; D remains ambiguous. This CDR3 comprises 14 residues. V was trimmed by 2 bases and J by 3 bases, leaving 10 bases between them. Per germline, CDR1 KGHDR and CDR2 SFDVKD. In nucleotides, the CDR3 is TGTGCCACCAGTGATTCCGGGCTGAACTACGAGCAGTACTTC. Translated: CATSDSGLNYEQYF.

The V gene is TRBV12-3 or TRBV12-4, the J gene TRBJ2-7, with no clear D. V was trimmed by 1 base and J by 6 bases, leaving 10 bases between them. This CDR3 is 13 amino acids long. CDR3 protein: CASSLGGPVEQYF. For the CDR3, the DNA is TGTGCCAGCAGTTTAGGGGGTCCGGTCGAGCAGTACTTC.

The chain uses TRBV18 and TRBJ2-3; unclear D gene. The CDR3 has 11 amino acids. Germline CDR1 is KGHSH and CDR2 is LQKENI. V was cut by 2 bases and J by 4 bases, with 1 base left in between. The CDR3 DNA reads TGTGCCAGCTCACCATCAGATACGCAGTATTTT. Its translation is CASSPSDTQYF.

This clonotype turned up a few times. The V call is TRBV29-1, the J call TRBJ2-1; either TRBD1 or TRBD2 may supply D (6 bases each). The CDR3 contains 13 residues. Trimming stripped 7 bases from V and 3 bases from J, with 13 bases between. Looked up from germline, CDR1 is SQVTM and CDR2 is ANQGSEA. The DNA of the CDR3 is TGCAGCGCCTCAAGGGGGGACTACAATGAGCAGTTCTTC. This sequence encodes CSASRGDYNEQFF.

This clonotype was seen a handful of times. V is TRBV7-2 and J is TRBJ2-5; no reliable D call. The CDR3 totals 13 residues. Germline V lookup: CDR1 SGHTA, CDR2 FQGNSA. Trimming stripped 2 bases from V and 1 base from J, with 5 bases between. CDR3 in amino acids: CASSLWSQETQYF. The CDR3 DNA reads TGTGCCAGCAGCTTATGGAGCCAAGAGACCCAGTACTTC.

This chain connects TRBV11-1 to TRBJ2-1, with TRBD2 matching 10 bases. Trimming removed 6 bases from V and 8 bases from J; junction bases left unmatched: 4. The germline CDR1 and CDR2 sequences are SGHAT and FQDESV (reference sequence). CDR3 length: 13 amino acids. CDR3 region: CASSFSGRYEQFF. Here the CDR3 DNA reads TGTGCCAGCAGTTTTAGCGGGAGGTATGAGCAGTTCTTC.

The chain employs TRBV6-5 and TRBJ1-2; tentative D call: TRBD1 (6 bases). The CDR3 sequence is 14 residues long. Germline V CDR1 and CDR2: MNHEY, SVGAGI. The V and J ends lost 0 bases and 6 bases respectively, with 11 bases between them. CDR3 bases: TGTGCCAGCAGTTACTCGATGGGGGGCAATGGCTACACCTTC. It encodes CASSYSMGGNGYTF.

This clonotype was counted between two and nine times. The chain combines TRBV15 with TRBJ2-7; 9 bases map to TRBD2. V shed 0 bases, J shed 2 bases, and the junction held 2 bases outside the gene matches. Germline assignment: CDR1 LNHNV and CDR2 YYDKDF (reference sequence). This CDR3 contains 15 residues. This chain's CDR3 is CATSREAGGAYEQYF. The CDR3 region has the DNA TGTGCCACCAGCAGAGAGGCGGGGGGGGCCTACGAGCAGTACTTC.

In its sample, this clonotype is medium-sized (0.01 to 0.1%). The CDR3 nucleotides are TGTGCCAGTAGTATAGTTGGAGGGGGCAACACCGGGGAGCTGTTTTTT. The encoded protein is CASSIVGGGNTGELFF. The chain uses TRBV19 and TRBJ2-2; D may be TRBD1 (7 bases). This CDR3 spans 16 amino acids. V was pared by 1 base and J by 2 bases, with 11 bases between. Germline CDR1 reads LNHDA; CDR2 reads SQIVND (reference sequence).

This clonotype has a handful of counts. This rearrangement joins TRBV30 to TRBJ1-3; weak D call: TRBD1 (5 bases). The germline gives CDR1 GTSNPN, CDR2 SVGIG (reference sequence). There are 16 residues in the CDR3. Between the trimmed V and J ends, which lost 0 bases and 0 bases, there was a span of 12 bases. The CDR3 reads CAWSVHSGLSGNTIYF. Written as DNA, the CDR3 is TGTGCCTGGAGTGTACACTCGGGACTCTCTGGAAACACCATATATTTT. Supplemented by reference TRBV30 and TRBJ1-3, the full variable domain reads SQTIHQWPATLVQPVGSPLSLECTVEGTSNPNLYWYRQAAGRGLQLLFYSVGIGQISSEVPQNLSASRPQDRQFILSSKKLLLSDSGFYLCAWSVHSGLSGNTIYFGEGSWLTVV.

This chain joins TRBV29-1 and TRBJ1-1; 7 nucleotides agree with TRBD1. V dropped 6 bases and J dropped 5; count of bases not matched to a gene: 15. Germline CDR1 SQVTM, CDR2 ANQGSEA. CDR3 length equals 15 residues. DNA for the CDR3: TGCAGCGTGGTTCGACAGGGTAGAATAGAAACTGAAGCTTTCTTT. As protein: CSVVRQGRIETEAFF.

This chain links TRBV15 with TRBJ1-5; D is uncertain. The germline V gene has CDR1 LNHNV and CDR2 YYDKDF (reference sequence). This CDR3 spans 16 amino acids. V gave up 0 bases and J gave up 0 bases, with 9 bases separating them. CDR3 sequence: CATSRDRPGSNQPQHF. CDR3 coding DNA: TGTGCCACCAGCAGAGATCGCCCAGGTAGCAATCAGCCCCAGCATTTT.

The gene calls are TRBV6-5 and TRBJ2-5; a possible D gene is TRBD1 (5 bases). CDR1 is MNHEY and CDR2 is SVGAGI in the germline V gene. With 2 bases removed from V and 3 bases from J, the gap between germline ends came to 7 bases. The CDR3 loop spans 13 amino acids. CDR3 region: CASSYDRKETQYF. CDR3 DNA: TGTGCCAGCAGTTACGACAGAAAAGAGACCCAGTACTTC.